This TCR beta chain was captured by sequencing in a study of T cell responses to AZD1222 COVID-19 vaccine. TCRdb's table, derived via immunoSEQ multiplex PCR, lists solely in-frame clones and lacks some. This table has 100,000 to 150,000 clones, over 80% appearing once. On this clone: Its antigen remains unknown.

Study-wide findings and caveats: Two AZD1222 doses significantly raised spike-specific TCR breadth and depth over controls. Donors skewed white British and female; clonal diversity was possibly underestimated. Seropositive at baseline were only six AZD1222 recipients. Unmutated variant regions reportedly attract nearly half of all spike-specific TCRs.

The CDR3 runs 14 residues. Per germline, CDR1 MNHEY and CDR2 SMNVEV (reference sequence). The V and J ends lost 6 bases and 4 bases respectively, with 15 bases between them. This receptor was identified in an adult in good health. The chain employs TRBV27 and TRBJ2-5; D perhaps matches TRBD1 (6 bases). This specimen consisted of peripheral blood, obtained on day 0 of AZD1222 vaccination. CDR3 nucleotides: TGTGCCAGCAGGCAACAGGGATTAGGAGAGACCCAGTACTTC. Translated: CASRQQGLGETQYF.